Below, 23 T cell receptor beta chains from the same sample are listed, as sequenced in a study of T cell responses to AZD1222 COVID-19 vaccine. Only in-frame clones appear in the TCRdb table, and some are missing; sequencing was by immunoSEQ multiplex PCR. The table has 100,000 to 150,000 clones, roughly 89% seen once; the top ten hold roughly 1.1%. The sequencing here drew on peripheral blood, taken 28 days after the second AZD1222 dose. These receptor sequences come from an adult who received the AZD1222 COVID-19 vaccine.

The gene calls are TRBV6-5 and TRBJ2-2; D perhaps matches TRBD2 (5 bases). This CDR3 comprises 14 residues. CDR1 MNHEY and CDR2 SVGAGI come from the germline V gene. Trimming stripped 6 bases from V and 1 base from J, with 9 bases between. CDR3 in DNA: TGTGCCAGCAGGAGGGAAGGGAACACCGGGGAGCTGTTTTTT. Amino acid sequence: CASRREGNTGELFF.

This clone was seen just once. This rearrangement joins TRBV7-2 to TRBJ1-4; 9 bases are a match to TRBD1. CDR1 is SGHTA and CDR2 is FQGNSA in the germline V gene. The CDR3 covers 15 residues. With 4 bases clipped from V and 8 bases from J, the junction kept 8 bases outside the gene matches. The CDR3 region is CASSYRTGVGEKLFF. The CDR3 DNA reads TGTGCCAGCAGCTACCGGACAGGGGTGGGAGAAAAACTGTTTTTT.

CDR3 loop: CSARHRNEQFF. The CDR3 DNA follows: TGCAGTGCTAGACATCGGAATGAGCAGTTCTTC. This chain connects TRBV20-1 to TRBJ2-1; D is ambiguous. V was shortened by 2 bases and J by 7 bases, with 6 bases between the two germline ends. The CDR3 contains 11 residues. Germline CDR1 reads DFQATT; CDR2 reads SNEGSKA (reference sequence).

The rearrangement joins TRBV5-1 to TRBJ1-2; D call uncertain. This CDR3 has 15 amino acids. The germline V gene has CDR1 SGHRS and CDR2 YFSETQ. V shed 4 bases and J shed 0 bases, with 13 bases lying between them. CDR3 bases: TGCGCCAGCAGCCTCCCTTTAACAGCTAACTATGGCTACACCTTC. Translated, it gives CASSLPLTANYGYTF.

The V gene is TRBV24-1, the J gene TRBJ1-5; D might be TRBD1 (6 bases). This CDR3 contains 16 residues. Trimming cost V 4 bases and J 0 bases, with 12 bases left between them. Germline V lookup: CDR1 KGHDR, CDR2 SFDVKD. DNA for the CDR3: TGTGCCACCAGTGACGGGACGGGGGCTAGCAATCAGCCCCAGCATTTT. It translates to CATSDGTGASNQPQHF.

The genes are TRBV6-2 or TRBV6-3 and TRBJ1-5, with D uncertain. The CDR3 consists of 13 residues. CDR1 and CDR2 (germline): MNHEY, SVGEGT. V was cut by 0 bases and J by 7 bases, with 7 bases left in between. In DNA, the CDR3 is TGTGCCAGCAGTTACTCGGAGGTCCAGCCCCAGCATTTT. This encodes CASSYSEVQPQHF.

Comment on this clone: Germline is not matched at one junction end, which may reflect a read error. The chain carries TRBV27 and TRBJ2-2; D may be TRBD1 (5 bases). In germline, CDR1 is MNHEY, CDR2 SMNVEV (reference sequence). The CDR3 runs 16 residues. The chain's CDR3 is CASRDPYKGNAGELFF. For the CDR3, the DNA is TGTGCCAGCAGGGACCCTTATAAGGGGAACGCCGGGGAGCTGTTTTTT.

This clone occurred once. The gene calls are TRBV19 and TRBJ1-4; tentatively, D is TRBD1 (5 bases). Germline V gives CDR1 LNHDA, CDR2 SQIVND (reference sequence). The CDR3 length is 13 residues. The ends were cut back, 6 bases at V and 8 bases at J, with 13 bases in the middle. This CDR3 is CASRARGDEKLFF. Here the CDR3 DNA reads TGTGCCAGTAGAGCGCGGGGGGACGAAAAACTGTTTTTT. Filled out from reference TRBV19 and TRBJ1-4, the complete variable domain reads DGGITQSPKYLFRKEGQNVTLSCEQNLNHDAMYWYRQDPGQGLRLIYYSQIVNDFQKGDIAEGYSVSREKKESFPLTVTSAQKNPTAFYLCASRARGDEKLFFGSGTQLSVL.

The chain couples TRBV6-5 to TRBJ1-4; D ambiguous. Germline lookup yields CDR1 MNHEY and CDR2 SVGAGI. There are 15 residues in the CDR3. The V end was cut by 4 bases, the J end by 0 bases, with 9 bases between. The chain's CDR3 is CASSFKRATNEKLFF. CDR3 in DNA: TGTGCCAGCAGTTTTAAGAGGGCAACTAATGAAAAACTGTTTTTT.

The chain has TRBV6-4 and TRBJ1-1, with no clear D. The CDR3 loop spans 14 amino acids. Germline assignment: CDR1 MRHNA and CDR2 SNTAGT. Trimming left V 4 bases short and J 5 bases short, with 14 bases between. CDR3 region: CASSVDSGGTEAFF. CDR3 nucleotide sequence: TGTGCCAGCAGTGTGGATTCGGGTGGGACTGAAGCTTTCTTT.

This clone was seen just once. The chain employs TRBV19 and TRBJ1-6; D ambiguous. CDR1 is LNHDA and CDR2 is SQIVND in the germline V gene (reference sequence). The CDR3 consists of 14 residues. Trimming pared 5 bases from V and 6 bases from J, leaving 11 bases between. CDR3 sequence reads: CASSDPSSNSPLHF. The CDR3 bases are TGTGCCAGTAGTGATCCAAGTTCTAATTCACCCCTCCACTTT. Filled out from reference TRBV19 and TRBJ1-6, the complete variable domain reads DGGITQSPKYLFRKEGQNVTLSCEQNLNHDAMYWYRQDPGQGLRLIYYSQIVNDFQKGDIAEGYSVSREKKESFPLTVTSAQKNPTAFYLCASSDPSSNSPLHFGNGTRLTVT.

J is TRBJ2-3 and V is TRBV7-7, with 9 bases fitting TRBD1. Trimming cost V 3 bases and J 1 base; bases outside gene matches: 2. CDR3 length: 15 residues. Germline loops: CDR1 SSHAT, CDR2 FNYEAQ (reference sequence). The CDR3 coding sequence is TGTGCCAGCAGCTTCAGACAGGGGGGCACAGATACGCAGTATTTT. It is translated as CASSFRQGGTDTQYF.

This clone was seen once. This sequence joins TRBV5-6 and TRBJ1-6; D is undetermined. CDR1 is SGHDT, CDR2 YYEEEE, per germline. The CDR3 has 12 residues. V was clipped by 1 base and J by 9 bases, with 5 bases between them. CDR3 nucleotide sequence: TGTGCCAGCAGCTTGTTTGGTTCACCCCTCCACTTT. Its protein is CASSLFGSPLHF.

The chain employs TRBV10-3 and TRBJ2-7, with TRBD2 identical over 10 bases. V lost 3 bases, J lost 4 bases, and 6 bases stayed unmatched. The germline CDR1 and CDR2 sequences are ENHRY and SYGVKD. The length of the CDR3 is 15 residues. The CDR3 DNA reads TGTGCCATCAGTGAATCGGCTAGCGGGAGTTACGAGCAGTACTTC. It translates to CAISESASGSYEQYF.

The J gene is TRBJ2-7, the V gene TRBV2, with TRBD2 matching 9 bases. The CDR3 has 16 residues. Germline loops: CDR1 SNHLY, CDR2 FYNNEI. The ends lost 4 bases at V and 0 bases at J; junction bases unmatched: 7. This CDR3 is CASSAGGLANSYEQYF. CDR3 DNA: TGTGCCAGCAGTGCCGGAGGACTAGCGAACTCCTACGAGCAGTACTTC.

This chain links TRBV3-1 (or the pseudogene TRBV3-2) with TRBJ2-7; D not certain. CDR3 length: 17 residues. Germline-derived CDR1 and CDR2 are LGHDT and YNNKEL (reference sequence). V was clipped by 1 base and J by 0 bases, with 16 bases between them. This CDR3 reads CASSQVIEPTSSYEQYF. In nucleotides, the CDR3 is TGTGCCAGCAGCCAAGTTATAGAACCTACCAGCTCCTACGAGCAGTACTTC.

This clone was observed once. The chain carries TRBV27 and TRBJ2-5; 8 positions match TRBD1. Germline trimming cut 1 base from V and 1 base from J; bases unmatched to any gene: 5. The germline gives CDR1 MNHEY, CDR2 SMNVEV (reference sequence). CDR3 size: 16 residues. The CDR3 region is CASSLWGQASQETQYF. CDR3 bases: TGTGCCAGCAGTTTATGGGGACAGGCGTCCCAAGAGACCCAGTACTTC.

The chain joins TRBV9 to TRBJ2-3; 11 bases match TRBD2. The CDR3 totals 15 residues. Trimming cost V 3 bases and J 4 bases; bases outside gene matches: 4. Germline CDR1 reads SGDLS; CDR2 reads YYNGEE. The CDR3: CASSAQLAGADTQYF. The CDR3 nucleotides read TGTGCCAGCAGCGCCCAACTAGCGGGAGCAGATACGCAGTATTTT.

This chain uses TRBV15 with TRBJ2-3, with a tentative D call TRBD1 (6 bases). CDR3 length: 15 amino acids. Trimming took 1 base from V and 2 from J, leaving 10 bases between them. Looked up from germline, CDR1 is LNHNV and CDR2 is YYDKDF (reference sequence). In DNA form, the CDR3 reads TGTGCCACCAGCAGAGTGGACAGTTCCACAGATACGCAGTATTTT. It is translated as CATSRVDSSTDTQYF.

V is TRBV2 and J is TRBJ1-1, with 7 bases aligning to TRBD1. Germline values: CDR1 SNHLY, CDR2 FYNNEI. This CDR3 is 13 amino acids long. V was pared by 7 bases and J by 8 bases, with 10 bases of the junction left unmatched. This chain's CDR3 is CASNSSPGQEAFF. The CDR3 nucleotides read TGTGCCAGCAATTCCTCTCCGGGACAGGAAGCTTTCTTT.

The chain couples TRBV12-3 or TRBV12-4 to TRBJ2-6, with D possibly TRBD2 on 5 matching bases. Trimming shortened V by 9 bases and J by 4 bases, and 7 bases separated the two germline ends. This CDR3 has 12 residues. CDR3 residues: CASEGGANVLTF. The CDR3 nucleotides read TGTGCCAGTGAGGGAGGGGCCAACGTCCTGACTTTC.

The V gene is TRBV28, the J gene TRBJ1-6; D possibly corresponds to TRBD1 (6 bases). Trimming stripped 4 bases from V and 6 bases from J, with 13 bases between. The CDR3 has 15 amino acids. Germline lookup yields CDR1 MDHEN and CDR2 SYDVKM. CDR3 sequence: CASSWQRGGNSPLHF. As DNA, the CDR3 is TGTGCCAGCAGTTGGCAGAGGGGGGGTAATTCACCCCTCCACTTT. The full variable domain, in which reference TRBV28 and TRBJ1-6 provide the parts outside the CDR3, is DVKVTQSSRYLVKRTGEKVFLECVQDMDHENMFWYRQDPGLGLRLIYFSYDVKMKEKGDIPEGYSVSREKKERFSLILESASTNQTSMYLCASSWQRGGNSPLHFGNGTRLTVT.

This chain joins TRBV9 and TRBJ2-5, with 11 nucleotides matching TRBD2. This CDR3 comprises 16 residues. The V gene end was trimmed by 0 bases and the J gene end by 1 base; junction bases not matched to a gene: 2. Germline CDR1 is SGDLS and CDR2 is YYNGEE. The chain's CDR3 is CASSVGTSGPQETQYF. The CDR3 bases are TGTGCCAGCAGCGTAGGGACTAGCGGGCCCCAAGAGACCCAGTACTTC.